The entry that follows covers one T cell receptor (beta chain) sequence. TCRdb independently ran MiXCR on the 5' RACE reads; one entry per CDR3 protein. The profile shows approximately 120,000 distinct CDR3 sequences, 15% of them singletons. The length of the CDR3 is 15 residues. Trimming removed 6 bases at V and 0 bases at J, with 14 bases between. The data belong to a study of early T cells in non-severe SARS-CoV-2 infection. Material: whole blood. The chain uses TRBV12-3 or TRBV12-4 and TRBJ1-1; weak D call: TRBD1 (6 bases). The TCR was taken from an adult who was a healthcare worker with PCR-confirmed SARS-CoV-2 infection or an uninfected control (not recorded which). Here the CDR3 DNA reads TGTGCCAGCAGCTTAAACGGACAGCTGAACACTGAAGCTTTCTTT. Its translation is CASSLNGQLNTEAFF.